One sample yielded the 21 T cell receptor beta chains listed below, sequenced in a study of CD8+ T cells in alopecia areata. Sample treatment: oral pan-JAK inhibitor, 5-10 mg twice daily. RNA was extracted and reverse transcribed into cDNA as the sequencing template. This table comes from immunoSEQ multiplex PCR, and its TCRdb copy is limited to in-frame clones, with some not included. The table has roughly 98,000 clones, roughly two thirds seen once. The starting material was CD8+ T cells sorted from blood, obtained at week 4, from a patient treated with tofacitinib. These receptors all stem from a human donor with alopecia areata.

This clone was seen a handful of times. V gene TRBV7-6 combines with J gene TRBJ1-3; D remains ambiguous. Trimming shortened V by 5 bases and J by 0 bases, and 8 bases separated the two germline ends. Germline CDR1 SGHVS, CDR2 FNYEAQ. The CDR3 has 14 residues. CDR3 sequence (DNA): TGTGCCAGCAGCCCTGGCGACTCTGGAAACACCATATATTTT. The encoded protein is CASSPGDSGNTIYF.

The chain couples TRBV9 to TRBJ2-1; D not certain. The germline CDR1 and CDR2 sequences are SGDLS and YYNGEE. This CDR3 has 13 amino acids. V was cut by 0 bases and J by 4 bases, with 5 bases left in between. DNA for the CDR3: TGTGCCAGCAGCGTAGCTGGGTACAATGAGCAGTTCTTC. This gives the protein CASSVAGYNEQFF.

This clone has just a few counts. The rearrangement uses TRBV5-1 and TRBJ2-7; 9 positions agree with TRBD1. Looked up from germline, CDR1 is SGHRS and CDR2 is YFSETQ. Unmatched junction bases numbered 11, after V lost 4 bases and J lost 6 bases. The CDR3 sequence is 15 residues long. CDR3 coding DNA: TGCGCCAGCAGCCATGGGGACAGGGAACTTTCCGAGCAGTACTTC. Residues: CASSHGDRELSEQYF.

This clone was found a few times. The chain couples TRBV28 to TRBJ2-1; TRBD2 aligns across 8 bases. J gave up 8 bases and V 7 bases, and 10 bases lay outside the gene matches. The CDR3 is made up of 14 amino acids. Germline CDR1 MDHEN, CDR2 SYDVKM. The CDR3 nucleotides read TGTGCCAGCACCTCACGGGGGGGAAGGGATGAGCAGTTCTTC. As protein: CASTSRGGRDEQFF.

In this sample, this clone turned up a few times. The chain recombines TRBV21-1 with TRBJ1-1. TRBV21-1 is a documented pseudogene. CDR3 length equals 13 residues. The CDR3 DNA is TGTGCCAGCAGCACGTCGGGGGGCACTGAAGCTTTCTTT. Its protein product is CASSTSGGTEAFF.

This chain's CDR3 is CSVESVFLTPDGYTF. CDR3 nucleotide sequence: TGCAGCGTTGAAAGCGTCTTCTTGACCCCTGATGGCTACACCTTC. The V and J genes are TRBV29-1 and TRBJ1-2; the D is unclear. This CDR3 spans 15 amino acids. Germline CDR1 reads SQVTM; CDR2 reads ANQGSEA. The V and J ends lost 2 bases and 6 bases respectively, with 19 bases between them.

The CDR3 region is CASSRDSYSSEDIQYF. For the CDR3, the DNA is TGTGCCAGCAGCCGGGACAGTTACTCGTCCGAGGACATTCAGTACTTC. This chain connects TRBV27 to TRBJ2-4; 7 bases fit TRBD1. The CDR3 length is 16 residues. Germline CDR1 and CDR2: MNHEY and SMNVEV (reference sequence). The ends lost 6 bases at V and 8 bases at J; junction bases unmatched: 16.

A few counts support this clone. This chain uses TRBV27 with TRBJ2-1, with 7 bases that match TRBD1. The CDR3 extends over 15 amino acids. Trimming cost V 7 bases and J 8 bases; bases outside gene matches: 14. Germline lookup yields CDR1 MNHEY and CDR2 SMNVEV (reference sequence). Here the CDR3 reads CASNKGPTGVDEQFF. In DNA form, the CDR3 reads TGTGCCAGCAACAAAGGGCCAACAGGGGTCGATGAGCAGTTCTTC.

The chain employs TRBV6-6 and TRBJ2-1, with 9 bases lining up with TRBD2. CDR3 length: 15 residues. J lost 4 bases, V lost 8 bases, and 9 bases had no gene match. Germline V CDR1 and CDR2: MNHNY, SVGAGI (reference sequence). In nucleotides, the CDR3 is TGTGCCAGCGGGAGCGGGACTAGCTCGTACAATGAGCAGTTCTTC. Protein sequence: CASGSGTSSYNEQFF.

The chain employs TRBV5-6 and TRBJ2-5; D call uncertain. The CDR3 length is 15 residues. Germline CDR1 SGHDT, CDR2 YYEEEE. Trimming removed 0 bases at V and 5 bases at J, with 14 bases between. Written as DNA, the CDR3 is TGTGCCAGCAGCTTGGCCGGCTCCGGTGTGGAGACCCAGTACTTC. It yields the protein CASSLAGSGVETQYF.

The V call is TRBV4-1, the J call TRBJ2-2; 11 bases map to TRBD1. After removal of 4 bases from V and 1 base from J, the junction contained 11 bases not matched to a gene. Germline loops: CDR1 MGHRA, CDR2 YSYEKL. The CDR3 covers 19 residues. CDR3 loop: CASSLYIGQGAGNTGELFF. In nucleotides, the CDR3 is TGCGCCAGCAGCCTCTACATAGGACAGGGGGCGGGGAACACCGGGGAGCTGTTTTTT.

CDR3 amino acids: CASSTGQETQYF. CDR3 coding DNA: TGTGCCAGCAGTACAGGCCAAGAGACCCAGTACTTC. V is TRBV2 and J is TRBJ2-5; D may be TRBD1 (5 bases). V lost 5 bases, J lost 1 base, and 5 bases lay in between. This CDR3 comprises 12 residues. Germline V gene sequence: CDR1 SNHLY, CDR2 FYNNEI.

This clone was observed a few times. This chain connects TRBV29-1 to TRBJ2-3, with TRBD1 as a possible D gene (6 bases). Germline V gene data show CDR1 as SQVTM and CDR2 as ANQGSEA. The CDR3 covers 15 residues. Trimming took 3 bases from V and 0 from J, leaving 13 bases between them. CDR3 DNA: TGCAGCGTTGATGGGGACACTAGGAGCACAGATACGCAGTATTTT. Translating it yields CSVDGDTRSTDTQYF.

This clone was counted ten times or more. A read error may produce the germline difference seen at one junction end. The chain has TRBV29-1 and TRBJ2-1; the match to TRBD2 covers 8 bases. This CDR3 region has 11 residues. The germline CDR1 and CDR2 sequences are SQVTM and ANQGSEA. The CDR3 here is CSVETGGEWIF. The CDR3 DNA reads TGCAGCGTTGAAACGGGGGGGGAGTGGATCTTC.

Only one count was recorded for this clone. V gene TRBV5-1 combines with J gene TRBJ2-2; D may correspond to TRBD1 or TRBD2 (5 bases each). This CDR3 spans 16 amino acids. Germline V gene sequence: CDR1 SGHRS, CDR2 YFSETQ. Trimming pared 4 bases from V and 4 bases from J, leaving 17 bases between. CDR3 protein: CASSVGWGMITGELFF. CDR3 coding DNA: TGCGCCAGCAGCGTCGGATGGGGGATGATCACCGGGGAGCTGTTTTTT.

As to this clone: A junction end diverges from the germline sequence, so it may reflect a read error. This chain connects TRBV29-1 to TRBJ2-7; 8 nucleotides agree with TRBD2. Germline assignment: CDR1 SQVTM and CDR2 ANQGSEA. The CDR3 sequence is 15 residues long. The CDR3, as DNA: TGCAGCGTCGAAGGGGTTAGCGGGACCCCCTACGAGCAGTACTTC. As protein: CSVEGVSGTPYEQYF.

The chain combines TRBV5-6 with TRBJ1-1; D call uncertain. The CDR3 is 14 amino acids. Trimming removed 1 base from V and 1 base from J, with 8 bases in between. CDR1 and CDR2 from the germline V gene are SGHDT and YYEEEE. CDR3 in DNA: TGTGCCAGCAGCTTGTATCCGCCGAACACTGAAGCTTTCTTT. Its protein is CASSLYPPNTEAFF.

The chain links TRBV5-6 to TRBJ1-1; D is possibly TRBD1 (5 bases). Trimming left V 1 base short and J 1 base short, with 17 bases between. Germline loops: CDR1 SGHDT, CDR2 YYEEEE. CDR3 length: 17 amino acids. CDR3 in DNA: TGTGCCAGCAGCTTGAGGGGTGCGGACGGGACGAACACTGAAGCTTTCTTT. This encodes CASSLRGADGTNTEAFF. Based on the CDR3 plus reference TRBV5-6 and TRBJ1-1, the full variable domain is DAGVTQSPTHLIKTRGQQVTLRCSPKSGHDTVSWYQQALGQGPQFIFQYYEEEERQRGNFPDRFSGHQFPNYSSELNVNALLLGDSALYLCASSLRGADGTNTEAFFGQGTRLTVV.

This clone has only a few counts. In DNA form, the CDR3 reads TGCAGCGTTGAGAAGGGGAACACTGAAGCTTTCTTT. It yields the protein CSVEKGNTEAFF. The chain is built from TRBV29-1 and TRBJ1-1; D is unclear. Germline CDR1 is SQVTM and CDR2 is ANQGSEA. V was trimmed by 3 bases and J by 1 base, leaving 6 bases between them. CDR3 length equals 12 residues.

The count of this clone is one. V gene TRBV4-3 combines with J gene TRBJ2-3; 12 nucleotides match TRBD2. The CDR3 loop spans 19 amino acids. Germline V gene lookup returns CDR1 LGHNA and CDR2 YSLEER. Losses at the gene ends were 0 bases for V and 2 bases for J; bases not matched to a gene: 9. The CDR3 loop reads CASSQESSGGGTDTDTQYF. CDR3 sequence (DNA): TGCGCCAGCAGCCAAGAGTCTAGCGGGGGGGGTACCGACACAGATACGCAGTATTTT.

This clone was seen only a few times. The chain is built from TRBV7-3 and TRBJ1-2; TRBD1 agrees at 9 bases. The J segment lost 6 bases and the V segment lost 4 bases, leaving 9 bases of the junction unmatched. Germline V gives CDR1 SGHTA, CDR2 FQGTGA. The CDR3 length is 15 residues. The CDR3 nucleotides are TGTGCCAGCAGCTACGGAACAGGGGGCATAGATGGCTACACCTTC. This sequence encodes CASSYGTGGIDGYTF.